A selection of T cell receptor beta chains follows, all from one sample in a study of T-cell reconstitution after alpha-beta-depleted transplantation in children. TCRdb re-analysed the PCR reads in MiXCR, keeping a single row per CDR3 protein. There are about 580,000 distinct CDR3 sequences in the sample; under 25% occur only once, and roughly 14% lies in the top ten. The sequenced sample was PBMCs, mostly from graft donor cells, obtained 360 days after TCRalphabeta/CD19-depleted stem cell transplant. These receptors originate from a boy less than two years old who had a stem cell transplant for acute myeloid leukemia, so the T cells may come from the graft donor. CDR3s include the opening cysteine and the closing phenylalanine or tryptophan. A D gene is named only where the DNA matches it firmly. Not every row has a clone size; where given, it reads once, few, many or a size class.

v_call,d_call,clone_size,j_call,cdr3_nt,cdr3_aa
TRBV5-1,TRBD1,few,TRBJ2-1,TGCGCCAGCAGCCCAGGGACAGGGAGACACAATGAGCAGTTCTTC,CASSPGTGRHNEQFF
TRBV7-9,TRBD1,many,TRBJ2-5,TGTGCCAGCAGCTCGGGACAGCACCAAGAGACCCAGTACTTC,CASSSGQHQETQYF
TRBV7-6,TRBD1,many,TRBJ1-1,TGTGCCAGCAGCGATTCGAAATCGGACAGGGGGTGGGGAAATGAAGCTTTCTTT,CASSDSKSDRGWGNEAFF
TRBV2,NA,once,TRBJ2-3,TGTGCCAGCAGTGTGGGCCGACAGTACACAGATACGCAGTATTTT,CASSVGRQYTDTQYF
TRBV4-1,TRBD2,many,TRBJ2-2,TGCGCCACCCATCCCGGGGGGGTCGCCGGGGAGCTGTTTTTT,CATHPGGVAGELFF
TRBV20-1,NA,NA,TRBJ2-1,TGCAGTGCTCGGGGGACTTACTACAATGAGCAGTTCTTC,CSARGTYYNEQFF
TRBV20-1,NA,NA,TRBJ2-5,TGCAGTGCTACCGGGTCGGGGACAAGAGCCCCAAAAGGGACCCAGTACTTC,CSATGSGTRAPKGTQYF
TRBV21-1,NA,NA,TRBJ2-6,TGTGCCAGCAACGAGGGTTCCGAGGAGGATAGGGCGGGAGGGGCCAACGTCCTGACTTTC,CASNEGSEEDRAGGANVLTF
TRBV7-9,TRBD1,few,TRBJ2-7,TGTGCCAGCAGCTTAGCCCTACAGGGGACCCCCTACGAGCAGTACTTC,CASSLALQGTPYEQYF
TRBV5-1,NA,NA,TRBJ2-3,TGCGCCAGCAGCCCCCTACAATCCTCAACCTACACAGATACGCAGTATTTT,CASSPLQSSTYTDTQYF
TRBV4-3,NA,NA,TRBJ1-1,TGCGCCAGCAGGAGGAAAGGTTCGAACACTGAAGCTTTCTTT,CASRRKGSNTEAFF
TRBV6-5,NA,NA,TRBJ1-1,TGTGCCAGCAGTTACTACTTGGACCCGAACACTGAAGCTTTCTTT,CASSYYLDPNTEAFF
TRBV9,NA,NA,TRBJ2-3,TGTGCCAGCAGCCCCTCCCCAGGGGATACGCAGTATTTT,CASSPSPGDTQYF
TRBV20-1,TRBD1,few,TRBJ2-7,TGCAGTGGCCTGAACCCCAGGGGGCAGTACGAGCAGTACTTC,CSGLNPRGQYEQYF
TRBV7-9,NA,many,TRBJ1-3,TGTGCCAGCAGCGGGTTTGGGAATACCATATATTTT,CASSGFGNTIYF
TRBV20-1,NA,many,TRBJ2-1,TGCAGTGCACAGTCCGGTGGGGTCAATGAGCAGTTCTTC,CSAQSGGVNEQFF
TRBV20-1,NA,many,TRBJ1-1,TGCAGTGCTAGCAATAACAGGGCGAACACTGAAGCTTTCTTT,CSASNNRANTEAFF
TRBV20-1,TRBD2,NA,TRBJ2-5,TGCAGTGCTAGAGTGTGGGCAGGGAGGGCGGAGACCCAGTACTTC,CSARVWAGRAETQYF
TRBV20-1,NA,NA,TRBJ2-3,TGCAGTGCTCCCCGATTCGCCGGGACCCTACTCACAGATACGCAGTATTTT,CSAPRFAGTLLTDTQYF
TRBV6-5,NA,NA,TRBJ1-3,TGTGCCAGCAGTTACTCGCAGGGGCCGAGCTCTGGAAACACCATATATTTT,CASSYSQGPSSGNTIYF
TRBV20-1,NA,many,TRBJ2-2,TGCAGTGCTAGGGGTCCGGTGGACACCGGGGAGCTGTTTTTT,CSARGPVDTGELFF
TRBV11-2,NA,NA,TRBJ2-5,TGTGCCAGCAGGAGACCGGGCGGGACCCAAGAGACCCAGTACTTC,CASRRPGGTQETQYF
TRBV12-3/TRBV12-4,TRBD1,many,TRBJ2-1,TGTGCCAGCAGCCGTGCGCACAGGGGCAAGAACAATGAGCAGTTCTTC,CASSRAHRGKNNEQFF
TRBV27,NA,few,TRBJ2-7,TGTGCCAGCAGTTCCGACGCAGGGGACTACGAGCAGTACTTC,CASSSDAGDYEQYF
TRBV20-1,NA,few,TRBJ1-1,TGCAGTGCTCCCAGAAGGGGGAACACTGAAGCTTTCTTT,CSAPRRGNTEAFF
TRBV19,TRBD1,NA,TRBJ2-1,TGTGCCAGTAGTATGGACAGGGATCACCACAATGAGCAGTTCTTC,CASSMDRDHHNEQFF
TRBV7-7,TRBD1,NA,TRBJ2-7,TGTGCCAGCAGCGACGGGACAGCATACGAGCAGTACTTC,CASSDGTAYEQYF
TRBV7-9,NA,NA,TRBJ2-5,TGTGCCAGCAGCTTAGTAGGGCTAGAGACCCAGTACTTC,CASSLVGLETQYF
TRBV6-7,NA,NA,TRBJ1-5,TGTGCCAGACAGGGCCTTGTCAATCAGCCCCAGCATTTT,CARQGLVNQPQHF
TRBV20-1,TRBD1,NA,TRBJ2-1,TGCAGTGCCCATCCGGGACAGGGGAACAATGAGCAGTTCTTC,CSAHPGQGNNEQFF
TRBV20-1,TRBD1,NA,TRBJ2-7,TGCAGTGCTTTTCGGGACAGCTCCTACGAGCAGTACTTC,CSAFRDSSYEQYF
TRBV3-1,NA,few,TRBJ1-1,TGTGCCAGCAGCCAAGATGGGGGACAACCATTGAACACTGAAGCTTTCTTT,CASSQDGGQPLNTEAFF
TRBV29-1,NA,NA,TRBJ2-2,TGCAGCGTGGGAGACTGGAACACCGGGGAGCTGTTTTTT,CSVGDWNTGELFF
TRBV14,TRBD2,NA,TRBJ2-7,TGTGCCAGCAGCCAGTTGGGACTAGCGGGGTTTCAGCCCTACGAGCAGTACTTC,CASSQLGLAGFQPYEQYF
TRBV20-1,NA,NA,TRBJ2-6,TGCAGTGCTAGGTCAGGGCCATCGGCCGGGGCCAACGTCCTGACTTTC,CSARSGPSAGANVLTF
TRBV2,NA,NA,TRBJ1-5,TGTGCCAGCACGACAGGCTTGCGGCTACATCAGCCCCAGCATTTT,CASTTGLRLHQPQHF
TRBV15,NA,many,TRBJ1-1,TGTGCCACCAGCGGAGGGACACCTGAAGCTTTCTTT,CATSGGTPEAFF
TRBV20-1,TRBD1,few,TRBJ2-3,TGCAGTGCTAGCCCCTGGACAGGGGCCAACACAGATACGCAGTATTTT,CSASPWTGANTDTQYF
TRBV6-2/TRBV6-3,NA,NA,TRBJ2-2,TGTGCCAGCAGGACACAGAACACCGGGGAGCTGTTTTTT,CASRTQNTGELFF
TRBV7-2,NA,NA,TRBJ2-5,TGTGCCAGCAGCTTACGTCGCGGGGGCTGGGAGACCCAGTACTTC,CASSLRRGGWETQYF
TRBV24-1,NA,few,TRBJ2-1,TGTGCCACCAGTGAGAACACTGAGCAGTTCTTC,CATSENTEQFF
TRBV12-3/TRBV12-4,NA,many,TRBJ2-5,TGTGCCAGCACTCGCCTGGGGGAGCCCCAGTACTTC,CASTRLGEPQYF
TRBV10-3,NA,few,TRBJ1-3,TGTGCCATCAGTGAGTCGATCCTCTCTGGAAACACCATATATTTT,CAISESILSGNTIYF
TRBV20-1,TRBD2,many,TRBJ2-1,TGCAGTGCTAGTTCCGGGGGGGCAGTCTACAATGAGCAGTTCTTC,CSASSGGAVYNEQFF
TRBV29-1,NA,NA,TRBJ2-2,TGCAGCGTTGACCGGGGGTCGGGCACCGGGGAGCTGTTTTTT,CSVDRGSGTGELFF
TRBV20-1,NA,many,TRBJ2-5,TGCAGTGCTCCGATGGACGGCTGGAGAGAGACCCAGTACTTC,CSAPMDGWRETQYF
TRBV3-1,TRBD2,NA,TRBJ2-1,TGTGCCAGCAGACCCGGGCGGCGGGGGGAGATCAATGAGCAGTTCTTC,CASRPGRRGEINEQFF
TRBV20-1,TRBD1,NA,TRBJ1-2,TGCAGTGCCTGGGGACAGTCCAACTATGGCTACACCTTC,CSAWGQSNYGYTF
TRBV12-3/TRBV12-4,TRBD1,few,TRBJ1-1,TGTGCCAGCAGTAGGACAGGGCAGGGAGCTTTCTTT,CASSRTGQGAFF
TRBV18,NA,many,TRBJ2-5,TGTGCCAGCTCACCCGGGACCGAGGCCAGGACCCAGTACTTC,CASSPGTEARTQYF
TRBV25-1,NA,few,TRBJ2-1,TGTGCCAGCAGCCAAACAGGCAGTCTAGAGGTTGGGCAGTTCTTC,CASSQTGSLEVGQFF
TRBV12-3/TRBV12-4,TRBD1,few,TRBJ2-1,TGTGCCAGCAGGAAGACAGGGCCCGGAGTCCATTACAATGAGCAGTTCTTC,CASRKTGPGVHYNEQFF